This T cell receptor beta chain was identified in a study of T cell responses to AZD1222 COVID-19 vaccine. Study results and caveats: Sampled repertoires all dated from after the peak T cell response. Most donors were white British, females outnumbered males, and clonal diversity was possibly underestimated. Spike-specific TCR breadth and depth went up after people got two AZD1222 doses. Only five or six AZD1222 recipients tested seropositive at baseline.

From germline, CDR1 is MDHEN and CDR2 SYDVKM. With 5 bases removed from V and 4 bases from J, the gap between germline ends came to 20 bases. There are 16 residues in the CDR3. Details on this clone: Antigen unknown.

TCRdb's table, derived via immunoSEQ multiplex PCR, lists solely in-frame clones and lacks some. The sample holds some 150,000 clones, approximately 83% seen once. The chain employs TRBV28 and TRBJ1-2; D might be TRBD1 (6 bases). The source of this sequence is an adult in good health. Sequenced here: peripheral blood, sampled on day 0 of AZD1222 vaccination. The CDR3 reads CASSGGGAQGIYGYTF. DNA for the CDR3: TGTGCCAGCAGTGGGGGTGGGGCACAGGGAATCTATGGCTACACCTTC.